One and the same sample provided the 6 T cell receptor beta chains below, sequenced in a study of cytomegalovirus exposure and HLA in healthy donors. Primers for the PCR totalled 60 Vbeta and 13 Jbeta. TCRdb's table, derived via immunoSEQ multiplex PCR, lists solely in-frame clones and lacks some. The sample totals roughly 82,000 clones. The sequencing sample was made of PBMCs. These receptors all stem from a woman aged 60-70 years in good health and CMV-seronegative.

The rearrangement links TRBV28 to TRBJ1-3; perhaps TRBD1 as D (5 bases). The CDR3 has 15 amino acids. Germline V gives CDR1 MDHEN, CDR2 SYDVKM. The V and J ends lost 5 bases and 0 bases respectively, with 11 bases between them. CDR3 nucleotides: TGTGCCAGCAGTCCGGACATACCCTCTGGAAACACCATATATTTT. Translated: CASSPDIPSGNTIYF.

The chain couples TRBV7-9 to TRBJ2-1; 10 bases are shared with TRBD2. The CDR3 totals 14 residues. From germline, CDR1 is SEHNR and CDR2 FQNEAQ (reference sequence). V shed 5 bases and J 12 bases; nucleotides not matched to a gene: 10. The DNA for the CDR3 is TGTGCCAGCAGCCTCCTAGCGGGAGACTTCCGGCAGTTCTTC. Translating gives CASSLLAGDFRQFF.

The V call is TRBV5-4, the J call TRBJ2-3, with 8 bases fitting TRBD2. The V gene end was trimmed by 3 bases and the J gene end by 1 base; junction bases not matched to a gene: 13. This CDR3 spans 18 amino acids. Germline CDR1 is SGHNT and CDR2 is YYREEE (reference sequence). The chain's CDR3 is CASSSFYGRARGTDTQYF. The DNA for the CDR3 is TGTGCCAGCAGCTCTTTCTACGGGAGGGCTAGGGGCACAGATACGCAGTATTTT.

The rearrangement links TRBV28 to TRBJ1-1, with 8 bases lining up with TRBD1. In germline, CDR1 is MDHEN, CDR2 SYDVKM. This CDR3 has 14 residues. Trimming took 7 bases from V and 2 from J; bases not matched to a gene: 6. CDR3 amino acids: CASISGGLNTEAFF. CDR3 coding DNA: TGTGCCAGCATTTCAGGGGGCCTTAACACTGAAGCTTTCTTT.

The chain employs TRBV6-4 and TRBJ2-1; 13 bases map to TRBD2. The CDR3 has 15 residues. The germline V gene has CDR1 MRHNA and CDR2 SNTAGT. Losses at the gene ends were 8 bases for V and 4 bases for J; bases not matched to a gene: 5. CDR3 loop: CASRKTSGRYNEQFF. The CDR3 region has the DNA TGTGCCAGCCGCAAGACTAGCGGGAGGTACAATGAGCAGTTCTTC.

V gene TRBV5-1 combines with J gene TRBJ2-1; TRBD1 matches at 9 bases. The germline gives CDR1 SGHRS, CDR2 YFSETQ. This CDR3 is 14 amino acids long. Trimming took 5 bases from V and 5 from J; bases not matched to a gene: 5. Written as DNA, the CDR3 is TGCGCCAGCAGAACGGGACAGGGTGACAATGAGCAGTTCTTC. Encoded protein: CASRTGQGDNEQFF.